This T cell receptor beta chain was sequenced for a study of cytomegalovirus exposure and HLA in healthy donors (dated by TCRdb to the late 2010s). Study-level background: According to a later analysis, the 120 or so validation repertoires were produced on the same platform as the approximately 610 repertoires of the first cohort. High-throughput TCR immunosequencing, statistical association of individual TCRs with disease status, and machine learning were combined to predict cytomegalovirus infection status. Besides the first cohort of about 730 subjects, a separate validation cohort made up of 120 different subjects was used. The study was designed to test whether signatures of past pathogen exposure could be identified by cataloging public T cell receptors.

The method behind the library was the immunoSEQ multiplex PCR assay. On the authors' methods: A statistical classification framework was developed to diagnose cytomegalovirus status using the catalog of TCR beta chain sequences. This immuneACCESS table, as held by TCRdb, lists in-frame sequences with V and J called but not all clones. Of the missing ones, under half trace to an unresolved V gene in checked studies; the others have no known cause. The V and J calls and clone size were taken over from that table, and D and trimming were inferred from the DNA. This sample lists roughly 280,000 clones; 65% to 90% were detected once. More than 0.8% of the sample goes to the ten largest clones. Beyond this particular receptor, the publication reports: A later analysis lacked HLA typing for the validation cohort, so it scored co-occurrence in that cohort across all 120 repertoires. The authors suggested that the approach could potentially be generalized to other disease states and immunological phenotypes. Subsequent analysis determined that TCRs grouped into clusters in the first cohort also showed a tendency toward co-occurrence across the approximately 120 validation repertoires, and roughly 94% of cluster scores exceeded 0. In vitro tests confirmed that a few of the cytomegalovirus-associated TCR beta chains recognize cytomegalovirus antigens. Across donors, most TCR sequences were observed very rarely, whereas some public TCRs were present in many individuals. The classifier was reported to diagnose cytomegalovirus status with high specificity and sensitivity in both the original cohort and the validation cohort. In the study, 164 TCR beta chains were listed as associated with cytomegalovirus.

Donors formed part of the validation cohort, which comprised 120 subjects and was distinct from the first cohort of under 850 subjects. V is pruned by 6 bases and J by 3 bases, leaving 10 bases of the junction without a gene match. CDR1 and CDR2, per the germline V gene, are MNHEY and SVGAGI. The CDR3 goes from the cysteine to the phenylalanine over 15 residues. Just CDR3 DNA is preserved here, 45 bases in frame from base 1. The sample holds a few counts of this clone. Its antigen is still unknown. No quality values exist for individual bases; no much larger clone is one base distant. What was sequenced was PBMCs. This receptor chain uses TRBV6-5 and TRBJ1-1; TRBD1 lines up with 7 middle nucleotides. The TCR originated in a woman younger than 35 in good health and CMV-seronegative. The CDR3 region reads CASSLQGPEDTEAFF. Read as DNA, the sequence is TGTGCCAGCAGCCTACAGGGGCCTGAAGACACTGAAGCTTTCTTT.